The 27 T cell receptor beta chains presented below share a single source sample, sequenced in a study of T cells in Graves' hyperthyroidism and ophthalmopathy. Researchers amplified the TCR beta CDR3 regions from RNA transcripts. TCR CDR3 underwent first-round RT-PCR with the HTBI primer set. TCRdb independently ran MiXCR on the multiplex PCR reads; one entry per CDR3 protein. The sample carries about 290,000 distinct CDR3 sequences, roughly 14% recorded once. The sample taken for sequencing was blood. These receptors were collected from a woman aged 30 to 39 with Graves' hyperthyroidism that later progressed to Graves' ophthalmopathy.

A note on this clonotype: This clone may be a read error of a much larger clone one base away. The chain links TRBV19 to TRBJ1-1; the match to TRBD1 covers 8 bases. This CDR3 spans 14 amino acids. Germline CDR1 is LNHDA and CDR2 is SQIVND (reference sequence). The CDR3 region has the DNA TGTGCCAGTAGCATCAGGGGGCTGAACACTGAAGCTCTCTTT. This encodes CASSIRGLNTEALF.

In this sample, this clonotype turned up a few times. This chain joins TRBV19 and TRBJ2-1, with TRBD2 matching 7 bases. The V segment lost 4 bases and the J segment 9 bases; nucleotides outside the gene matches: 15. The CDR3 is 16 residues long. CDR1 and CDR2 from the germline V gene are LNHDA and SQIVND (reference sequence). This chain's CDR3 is CASSNWKRDGLGEQFF. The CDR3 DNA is TGTGCCAGTAGTAACTGGAAGCGGGATGGGTTGGGTGAGCAGTTCTTC.

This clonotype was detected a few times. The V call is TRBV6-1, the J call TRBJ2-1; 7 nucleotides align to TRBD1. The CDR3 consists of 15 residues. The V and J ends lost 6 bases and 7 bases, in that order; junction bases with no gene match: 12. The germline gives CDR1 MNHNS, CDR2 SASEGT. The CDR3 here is CASSRGGGFLNEQFF. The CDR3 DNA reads TGTGCCAGCAGCAGAGGGGGCGGGTTTTTAAATGAGCAGTTCTTC.

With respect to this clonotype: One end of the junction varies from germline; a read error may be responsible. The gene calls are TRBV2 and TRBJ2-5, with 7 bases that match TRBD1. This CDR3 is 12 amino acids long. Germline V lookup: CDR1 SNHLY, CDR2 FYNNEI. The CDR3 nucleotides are TGTGCCAGCAGTAGGGGACACCCGGACAGGCACTTC. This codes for CASSRGHPDRHF.

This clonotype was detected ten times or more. The chain's CDR3 is CASSSWGPGDGYTF. CDR3 coding DNA: TGTGCCAGCAGCTCCTGGGGGCCCGGGGATGGCTACACCTTC. The chain links TRBV11-2 to TRBJ1-2, with D possibly being TRBD1 (6 bases). The V and J ends lost 4 bases and 6 bases respectively, with 15 bases between them. CDR1 and CDR2 (germline): SGHAT, FQNNGV. This CDR3 is built from 14 residues.

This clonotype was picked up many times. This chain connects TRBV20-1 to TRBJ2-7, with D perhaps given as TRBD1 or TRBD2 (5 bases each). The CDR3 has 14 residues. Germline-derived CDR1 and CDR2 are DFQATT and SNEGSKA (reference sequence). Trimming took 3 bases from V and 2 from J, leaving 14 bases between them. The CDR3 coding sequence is TGCAGTGCTAGTACCGGGGACGCCCCCTACGAGCAGTACTTC. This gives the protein CSASTGDAPYEQYF.

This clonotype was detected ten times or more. As DNA, the CDR3 is TGCAGTGCTAGGGGCGCGGGGGCGGCCAATGAGCAGTTCTTC. This codes for CSARGAGAANEQFF. J is TRBJ2-1 and V is TRBV20-1; possibly TRBD2 for D (7 bases). Germline CDR1 DFQATT, CDR2 SNEGSKA (reference sequence). This CDR3 has 14 amino acids. V lost 3 bases and J lost 6, with 15 bases in between.

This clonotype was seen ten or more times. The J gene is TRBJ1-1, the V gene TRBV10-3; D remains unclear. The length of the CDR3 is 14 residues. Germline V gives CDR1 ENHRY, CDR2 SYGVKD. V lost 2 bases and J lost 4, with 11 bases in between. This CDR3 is CAISETQDPTEAFF. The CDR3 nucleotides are TGTGCCATCAGTGAGACTCAAGACCCCACTGAAGCTTTCTTT.

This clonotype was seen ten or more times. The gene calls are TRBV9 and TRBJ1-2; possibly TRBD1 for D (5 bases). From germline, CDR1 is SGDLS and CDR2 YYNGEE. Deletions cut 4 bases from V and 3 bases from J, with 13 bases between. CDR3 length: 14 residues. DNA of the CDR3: TGTGCCAGCAGCACCAGTGGGGGGGACTATGGCTACACCTTC. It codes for CASSTSGGDYGYTF.

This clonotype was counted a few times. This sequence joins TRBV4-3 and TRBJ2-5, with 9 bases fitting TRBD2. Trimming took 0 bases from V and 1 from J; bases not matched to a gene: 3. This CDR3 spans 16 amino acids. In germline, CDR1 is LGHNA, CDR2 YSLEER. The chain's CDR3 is CASSQEVAGVQETQYF. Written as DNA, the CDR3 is TGCGCCAGCAGCCAAGAGGTAGCGGGGGTCCAAGAGACCCAGTACTTC.

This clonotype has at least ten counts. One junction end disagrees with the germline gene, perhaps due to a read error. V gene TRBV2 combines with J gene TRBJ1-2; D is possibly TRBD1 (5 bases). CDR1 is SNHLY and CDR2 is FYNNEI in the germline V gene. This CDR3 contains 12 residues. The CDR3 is CVSGQGYYGYTF. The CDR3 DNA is TGTGTCAGCGGGCAGGGATACTATGGCTACACCTTC.

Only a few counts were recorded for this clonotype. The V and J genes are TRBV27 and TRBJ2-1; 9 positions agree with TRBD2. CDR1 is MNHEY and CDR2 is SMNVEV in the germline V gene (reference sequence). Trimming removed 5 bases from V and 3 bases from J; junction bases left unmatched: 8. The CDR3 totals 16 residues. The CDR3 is CASSPSAGGHYNEQFF. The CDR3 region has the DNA TGTGCCAGCAGTCCATCGGCGGGAGGGCACTACAATGAGCAGTTCTTC.

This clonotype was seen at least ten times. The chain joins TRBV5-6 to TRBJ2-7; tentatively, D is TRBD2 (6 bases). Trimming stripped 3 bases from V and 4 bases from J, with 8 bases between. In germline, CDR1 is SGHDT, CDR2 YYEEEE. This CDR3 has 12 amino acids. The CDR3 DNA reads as TGTGCCAGCAGCTGGGGGGTGTACGAGCAGTACTTC. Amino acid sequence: CASSWGVYEQYF.

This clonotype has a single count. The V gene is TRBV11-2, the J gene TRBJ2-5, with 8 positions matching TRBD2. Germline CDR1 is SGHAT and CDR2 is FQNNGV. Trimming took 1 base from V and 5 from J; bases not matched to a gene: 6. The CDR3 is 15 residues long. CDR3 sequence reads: CASSLGVSGMETQYF. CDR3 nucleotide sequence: TGTGCCAGCAGCTTAGGGGTTAGCGGGATGGAGACCCAGTACTTC. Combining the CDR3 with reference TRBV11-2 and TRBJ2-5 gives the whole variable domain EAGVAQSPRYKIIEKRQSVAFWCNPISGHATLYWYQQILGQGPKLLIQFQNNGVVDDSQLPKDRFSAERLKGVDSTLKIQPAKLEDSAVYLCASSLGVSGMETQYFGPGTRLLVL.

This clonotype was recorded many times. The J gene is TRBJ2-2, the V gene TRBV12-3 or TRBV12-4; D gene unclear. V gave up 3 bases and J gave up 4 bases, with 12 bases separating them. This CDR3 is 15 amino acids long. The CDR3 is CASSLQQRPTGELFF. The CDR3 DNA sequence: TGTGCCAGCAGTTTGCAACAAAGGCCCACCGGGGAGCTGTTTTTT.

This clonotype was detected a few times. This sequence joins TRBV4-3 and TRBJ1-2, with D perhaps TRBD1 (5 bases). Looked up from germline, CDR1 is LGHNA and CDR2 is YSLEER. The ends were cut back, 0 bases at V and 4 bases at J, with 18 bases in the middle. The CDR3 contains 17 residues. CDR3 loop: CASSQDIQTAAFYGYTF. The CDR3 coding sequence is TGCGCCAGCAGCCAAGATATTCAGACAGCCGCCTTCTATGGCTACACCTTC.

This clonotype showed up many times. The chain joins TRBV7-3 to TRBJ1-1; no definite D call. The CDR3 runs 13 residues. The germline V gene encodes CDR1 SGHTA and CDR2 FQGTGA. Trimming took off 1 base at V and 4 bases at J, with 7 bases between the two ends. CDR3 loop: CASSLSPPTEAFF. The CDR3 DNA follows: TGTGCCAGCAGCTTAAGCCCCCCCACTGAAGCTTTCTTT.

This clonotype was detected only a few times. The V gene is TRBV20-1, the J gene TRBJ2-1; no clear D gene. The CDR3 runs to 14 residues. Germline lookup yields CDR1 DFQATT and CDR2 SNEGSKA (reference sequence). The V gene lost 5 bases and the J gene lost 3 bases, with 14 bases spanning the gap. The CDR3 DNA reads TGCAGTGCTCGACGGACCCACTTCTACAATGAGCAGTTCTTC. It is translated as CSARRTHFYNEQFF.

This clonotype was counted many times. CDR3: CASSEVTGYTF. The CDR3 nucleotides read TGTGCCAGCAGTGAAGTGACGGGCTACACCTTC. This chain joins TRBV6-1 and TRBJ1-2, with unresolved D. Per the germline V gene, CDR1 is MNHNS and CDR2 is SASEGT. V lost 1 base and J 8 bases, leaving 5 bases between the germline ends. This CDR3 is 11 amino acids long.

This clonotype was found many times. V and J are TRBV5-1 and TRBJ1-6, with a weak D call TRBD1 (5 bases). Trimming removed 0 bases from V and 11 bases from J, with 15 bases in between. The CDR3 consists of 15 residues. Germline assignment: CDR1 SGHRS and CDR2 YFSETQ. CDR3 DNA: TGCGCCAGCAGCTTGGAGGGGACCTCTACTCCACCCCTCCACTTT. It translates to CASSLEGTSTPPLHF.

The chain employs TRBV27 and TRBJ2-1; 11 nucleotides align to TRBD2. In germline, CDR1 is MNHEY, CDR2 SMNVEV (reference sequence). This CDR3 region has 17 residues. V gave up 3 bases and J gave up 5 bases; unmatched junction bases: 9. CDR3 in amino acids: CASSLMGGTSGDNEQFF. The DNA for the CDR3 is TGTGCCAGCAGTTTGATGGGAGGGACTAGCGGCGACAATGAGCAGTTCTTC.

CDR3 sequence reads: CASSPPDSAGYKNIQYF. CDR3 DNA sequence: TGTGCCAGCAGCCCCCCGGATAGCGCAGGGTACAAAAACATTCAGTACTTC. The V call is TRBV6-2 or TRBV6-3, the J call TRBJ2-4; D may be TRBD1 or TRBD2 (5 bases each). The germline V gene encodes CDR1 MNHEY and CDR2 SVGEGT. Trimming took 6 bases from V and 3 from J, leaving 21 bases between them. This CDR3 contains 17 residues.

The CDR3 DNA follows: TGCGCCAGCAGCCAACTCCGGGAGGGCCTGGAAAACATTCAGTACTTC. It specifies CASSQLREGLENIQYF. This rearrangement joins TRBV4-3 to TRBJ2-4; 8 nucleotides match TRBD2. The CDR3 is 16 residues long. CDR1 is LGHNA, CDR2 YSLEER, per germline. V lost 2 bases to trimming and J lost 5 bases; unmatched junction nucleotides: 8.

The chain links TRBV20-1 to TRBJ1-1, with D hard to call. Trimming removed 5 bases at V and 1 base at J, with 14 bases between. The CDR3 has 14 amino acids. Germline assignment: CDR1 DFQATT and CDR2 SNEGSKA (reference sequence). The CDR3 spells CSAPELTGNTEAFF. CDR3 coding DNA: TGCAGTGCTCCCGAATTAACCGGGAACACTGAAGCTTTCTTT.

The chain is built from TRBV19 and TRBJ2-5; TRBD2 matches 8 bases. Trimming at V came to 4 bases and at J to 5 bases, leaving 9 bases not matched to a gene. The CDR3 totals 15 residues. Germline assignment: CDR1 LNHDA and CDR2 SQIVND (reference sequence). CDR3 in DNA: TGTGCCAGTAGTAGAGCAGCGGGAGTCATTGAGACCCAGTACTTC. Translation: CASSRAAGVIETQYF.

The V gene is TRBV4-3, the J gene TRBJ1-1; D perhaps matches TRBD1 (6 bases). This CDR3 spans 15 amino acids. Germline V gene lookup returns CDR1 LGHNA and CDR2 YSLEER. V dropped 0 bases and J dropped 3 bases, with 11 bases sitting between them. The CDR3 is CASSQEEQGYTEAFF. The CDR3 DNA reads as TGCGCCAGCAGCCAAGAGGAACAGGGTTACACTGAAGCTTTCTTT.

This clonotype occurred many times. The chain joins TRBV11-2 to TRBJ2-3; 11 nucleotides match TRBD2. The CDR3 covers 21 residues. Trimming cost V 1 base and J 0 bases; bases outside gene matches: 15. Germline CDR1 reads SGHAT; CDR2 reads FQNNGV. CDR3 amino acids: CASSLVSGLADRSSSTDTQYF. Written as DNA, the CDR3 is TGTGCCAGCAGCTTAGTATCGGGACTAGCGGACCGATCTTCTAGCACAGATACGCAGTATTTT. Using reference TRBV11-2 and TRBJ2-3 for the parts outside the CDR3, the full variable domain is EAGVAQSPRYKIIEKRQSVAFWCNPISGHATLYWYQQILGQGPKLLIQFQNNGVVDDSQLPKDRFSAERLKGVDSTLKIQPAKLEDSAVYLCASSLVSGLADRSSSTDTQYFGPGTRLTVL.